Listed below are T cell receptor beta chains from one sample, sequenced in a study of control samples from healthy donors and cancer patients. The data were produced by immunoSEQ multiplex PCR, yet TCRdb's version contains in-frame clones alone and is incomplete. The sample has 150,000 to 200,000 clones; approximately 92% are singletons. Material for sequencing was blood. These receptors were taken from a man between 18 and 35 years old in good health. The CDR3 runs from the conserved cysteine through the conserved F or W. Some rows mark clone size as missing; the rest say once, few, many or name a class of expanded clone.

TRBJ1-4 TRBV14 - CASSQSVLSSTNEKLFF
TRBJ1-5 TRBV10-1 - CASSEFEGVCNQPQHF
TRBJ1-5 TRBV7-9 - CASSGTGNQPQHF
TRBJ1-2 TRBV30 few CAGEVNYGYTF
TRBJ1-2 TRBV13 - CASSSRRTGALGGYTF
TRBJ2-7 TRBV11-2 - CASSLPPVGGEQYF
TRBJ2-2 TRBV25-1 - CASGGDTGELFF
TRBJ2-7 TRBV6-5 - CASSWTVIEQYF
TRBJ1-4 TRBV5-1 - CASSTAGYNEKLFF
TRBJ2-7 TRBV5-6 - CASSLASGGTHEQYF
TRBJ2-7 TRBV6-6 - CASSMVGAYEQYF
TRBJ1-6 TRBV7-8 - CASSLGTRSSYNSPLHF
TRBJ2-1 TRBV5-1 - CASSLGPSSYNEQFF
TRBJ2-3 TRBV5-1 - CASSLGASGTGADTQYF
TRBJ1-5 TRBV6-5 - CASRGGNQPQHF
TRBJ2-2 TRBV7-3 - CASSYQGGTNTGELFF
TRBJ1-2 TRBV15 - CATSREGTLNYGYTF
TRBJ1-3 TRBV5-4 - CASRGTGGNTIYF
TRBJ2-1 TRBV18 few CASSPIGTGGSYNEQFF
TRBJ2-4 TRBV6-5 - CARETKCVAKNIQYF
TRBJ1-1 TRBV12-3/TRBV12-4 once CASSFKRDTEAFF
TRBJ2-2 TRBV6-5 - CASASHGNTGELFF
TRBJ1-5 TRBV18 - CASSPSRGNDQPQHF
TRBJ1-2 TRBV4-1 - CASSPPARVDGYTF
TRBJ1-2 TRBV6-5 many CASRPGQRPYGYTF
TRBJ1-5 TRBV10-3 once CAIGTDSNQPQHF
TRBJ2-2 TRBV7-9 - CASSSGTANTGELFF
TRBJ2-5 TRBV20-1 - CSASQSRETQYF
TRBJ1-2 TRBV3-1/TRBV3-2 once CASSQGRQSYGYTF
TRBJ2-7 TRBV5-1 - CASSSRTPGLGEQYF
TRBJ2-7 TRBV10-3 - CAIRGGGRPYEQYF
TRBJ2-3 TRBV6-1 - CASSEGDGRNTQYF
TRBJ2-7 TRBV6-5 - CASSGQTYEQYF
TRBJ1-6 TRBV9 few CASSGGGRRSPLHF
TRBJ2-7 TRBV10-3 - CAISEFRDGGRYEQYF
TRBJ1-2 TRBV28 - CASSLQQNYGYTF
TRBJ1-6 TRBV30 - CAWKGGGGSPLHF
TRBJ1-1 TRBV6-1 - CASSDRGQSNTEAFF
TRBJ2-2 TRBV12-5 - CASGLVAGGHSTGELFF
TRBJ1-4 TRBV9 - CASSVMDGTNEKLFF
TRBJ2-3 TRBV27 - CASSLSGWDTQYF
TRBJ1-2 TRBV5-1 - CASSLVPGQNYGYTF
TRBJ2-1 TRBV10-3 - CATRLASGETNEQFF
TRBJ2-3 TRBV5-1 - CASSSGQAFDTQYF
TRBJ1-2 TRBV12-3/TRBV12-4 - CASSLEGGYGYTF
TRBJ2-3 TRBV19 - CASGYRDTQYF
TRBJ1-2 TRBV10-2 - CASSDRGFYGYTF
TRBJ2-3 TRBV6-5 - CASSYWASGTDTQYF
TRBJ1-2 TRBV25-1 - CASSPLGVLGYTF
TRBJ2-3 TRBV4-2 once CASSRTHRETDTQYF
TRBJ2-7 TRBV4-1 - CASSQETRDRYEQYF
TRBJ2-2 TRBV5-6 - CASSLAPSGGGELFF